This T cell receptor beta chain was captured by sequencing in a study of T cells in women clearing cervical HPV infection. Findings and limits, study-wide: T-cell numbers per sample were unknown and may explain richness differences. TRBV6-7 abundance was lower in cases than controls (around 0.11% versus 0.15%).

Sequencing used immunoSEQ multiplex PCR; TCRdb keeps in-frame clones, though not all of them. The sample data list about 46,000 clones. On this clone itself: Its antigen is as yet unknown. The missing CDR3 end, 3 residues past where the read stops, is filled in from the germline J gene.

Trimming at V came to 5 bases and at J to 6 bases, leaving 5 bases not matched to a gene. This CDR3 contains 15 residues. Germline CDR1 reads SGHTA; CDR2 reads FQGNSA. The V and J genes are TRBV7-2 and TRBJ2-5; 14 positions match TRBD2. The source material was blood buffy coat. This TCR was recovered from a woman between 18 and 70 years old with a cervical HPV16 infection that either progressed to CIN3+ or cleared (not recorded which). CDR3 DNA, as far as it was read: TGTGCCAGCAGCCAGGGACTAGCGGGAGTAAAGACC. It encodes CASSQGLAGVKT. The CDR3 as a whole reads CASSQGLAGVKTQYF.